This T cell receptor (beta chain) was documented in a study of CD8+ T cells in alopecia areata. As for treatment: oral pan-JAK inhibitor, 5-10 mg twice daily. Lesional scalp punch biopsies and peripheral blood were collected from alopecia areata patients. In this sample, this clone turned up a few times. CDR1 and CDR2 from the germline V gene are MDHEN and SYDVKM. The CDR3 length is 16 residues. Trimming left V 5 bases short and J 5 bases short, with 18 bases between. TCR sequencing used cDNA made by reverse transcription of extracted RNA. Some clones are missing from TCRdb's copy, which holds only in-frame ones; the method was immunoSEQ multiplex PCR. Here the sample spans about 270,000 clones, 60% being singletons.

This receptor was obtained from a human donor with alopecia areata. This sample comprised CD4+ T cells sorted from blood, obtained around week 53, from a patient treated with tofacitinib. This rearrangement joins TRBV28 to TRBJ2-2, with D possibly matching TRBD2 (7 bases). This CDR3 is CASSDHGGPRTGELFF. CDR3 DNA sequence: TGTGCCAGCAGTGATCACGGGGGGCCGCGAACCGGGGAGCTGTTTTTT.